The sequence of this T cell receptor beta chain was determined in a study of identical twins. Germline V gene data show CDR1 as SGHTA and CDR2 as FQGNSA. Trimming at V came to 4 bases and at J to 5 bases, leaving 7 bases not matched to a gene. CDR3 length equals 14 residues. Study-wide points: Reduced insertions were recorded for abundant cord blood beta clonotypes, with no such pattern in memory repertoires.

Turning to this clonotype: Its target is not known.

MiXCR was run by TCRdb on the 5' RACE reads, yielding one entry per CDR3 protein. The sample holds approximately 500,000 distinct CDR3 sequences, approximately 24% seen once. This sample also belongs to another study, concerning T cells expressing NK-cell markers. That paper notes: Each TCR beta repertoire originated in sorted T cells that were CD3+CD56+NKG2C+, CD3+CD56+NKG2C- or CD3+CD56-NKG2C+. Among the eight sequenced donors, seven tested HCMV-seropositive and one tested seronegative.

The specimen sequenced was CD4+ T cells sorted from blood. This chain connects TRBV7-2 to TRBJ1-1, with 7 bases aligning to TRBD1. This receptor was identified in a woman aged 18 to 35 in good health. CDR3 residues: CASSSRQGRTEAFF. CDR3 DNA sequence: TGTGCCAGCAGCTCCCGACAGGGACGGACTGAAGCTTTCTTT.